A single sample is the source of the 28 T cell receptor beta chains below, sequenced in a study of beta chain features in type 1 diabetes. Study-level findings and limits: All four CD4+ subsets from Type 1 diabetes patients carried moderately but significantly shorter TCRB CDR3s.

The authors reverse transcribed all of the isolated RNA, so sequencing captured expressed TCRB transcripts. The data were produced by immunoSEQ multiplex PCR, yet TCRdb's version contains in-frame clones alone and is incomplete. Here the sample spans more than 300,000 clones, 10% to 15% being singletons. These receptors' antigens are unknown. The sample comprised naive CD4+ T cells from blood. Every receptor here comes from a woman aged 18-29 years with type 1 diabetes.

This clone was seen only a few times. The chain links TRBV4-3 to TRBJ1-1; 7 bases are a match to TRBD1. This CDR3 region has 15 residues. Per the germline V gene, CDR1 is LGHNA and CDR2 is YSLEER. V gave up 1 base and J gave up 4 bases; unmatched junction bases: 6. DNA of the CDR3: TGCGCCAGCAGCCAAGTAGGGACAGTGAGCACTGAAGCTTTCTTT. Amino acid sequence: CASSQVGTVSTEAFF.

This clone showed up just a few times. The rearrangement uses TRBV5-1 and TRBJ2-2; D call uncertain. The CDR3 has 13 residues. Germline V gene data show CDR1 as SGHRS and CDR2 as YFSETQ. Trimming shortened V by 4 bases and J by 6 bases, and 10 bases separated the two germline ends. The CDR3 loop is CASSTTLSGELFF. The CDR3 coding sequence is TGCGCCAGCAGCACGACTCTGTCCGGGGAGCTGTTTTTT. Together with reference TRBV5-1 and TRBJ2-2, the CDR3 gives the full variable domain: KAGVTQTPRYLIKTRGQQVTLSCSPISGHRSVSWYQQTPGQGLQFLFEYFSETQRNKGNFPGRFSGRQFSNSRSEMNVSTLELGDSALYLCASSTTLSGELFFGEGSRLTVL.

The J gene is TRBJ2-2, the V gene TRBV6-5, with D maybe TRBD1 (5 bases). The CDR3 is 15 amino acids. CDR1 MNHEY and CDR2 SVGAGI come from the germline V gene. The V end was cut by 2 bases, the J end by 3 bases, with 10 bases between. CDR3: CASSYGGAHTGELFF. The DNA for the CDR3 is TGTGCCAGCAGTTACGGTGGGGCCCACACCGGGGAGCTGTTTTTT.

The genes are TRBV7-9 and TRBJ1-2; D may be TRBD1 (5 bases). The CDR3 is 14 amino acids. CDR1 is SEHNR and CDR2 is FQNEAQ in the germline V gene (reference sequence). V dropped 1 base and J dropped 5 bases, with 11 bases sitting between them. CDR3 sequence (DNA): TGTGCCAGCAGCTTAGTTACAGGATGGTATGGCTACACCTTC. Protein product: CASSLVTGWYGYTF.

This clone was observed a few times. Other DNA variants within this sample encode the same CDR3. The chain links TRBV28 to TRBJ1-1, with D uncertain. The length of the CDR3 is 13 residues. The germline CDR1 and CDR2 sequences are MDHEN and SYDVKM. V lost 3 bases and J 2 bases, leaving 7 bases between the germline ends. DNA of the CDR3: TGTGCCAGCAGTTTTCGGGTAAACACTGAAGCTTTCTTT. It encodes CASSFRVNTEAFF.

This clone was counted only a few times. The chain links TRBV4-3 to TRBJ1-6, with a possible D match to TRBD1 (5 bases). The CDR3 runs to 15 residues. Trimming took 4 bases from V and 7 from J, leaving 14 bases between them. The germline CDR1 and CDR2 sequences are LGHNA and YSLEER. CDR3 residues: CASSPLQGYNSPLHF. In nucleotides, the CDR3 is TGCGCCAGCAGCCCACTCCAGGGTTACAATTCACCCCTCCACTTT.

Only a few counts were recorded for this clone. The V and J genes are TRBV19 and TRBJ2-1; no definite D call. Trimming removed 3 bases from V and 8 bases from J, with 5 bases in between. This CDR3 contains 11 residues. Germline V gene lookup returns CDR1 LNHDA and CDR2 SQIVND (reference sequence). CDR3 bases: TGTGCCAGTAGTATCACGGATGAGCAGTTCTTC. Translating it yields CASSITDEQFF.

This clone has just a few counts. J is TRBJ2-7 and V is TRBV28; weak D call: TRBD1 (6 bases). The germline gives CDR1 MDHEN, CDR2 SYDVKM. This CDR3 contains 13 residues. The V and J ends lost 10 bases and 5 bases respectively, with 18 bases between them. In DNA, the CDR3 is TGTGCCACCAAACGGGGCAGGGGCCACGAGCAGTACTTC. Its translation: CATKRGRGHEQYF. Looking up the rest from reference TRBV28 and TRBJ2-7 gives the full variable domain: DVKVTQSSRYLVKRTGEKVFLECVQDMDHENMFWYRQDPGLGLRLIYFSYDVKMKEKGDIPEGYSVSREKKERFSLILESASTNQTSMYLCATKRGRGHEQYFGPGTRLTVT.

This clone has more than one count but fewer than ten. This sequence joins TRBV5-1 and TRBJ1-1; no definite D call. The V end lost 1 base, the J end lost 3 bases, and 7 bases lay between the germline ends. Germline V gene lookup returns CDR1 SGHRS and CDR2 YFSETQ. This CDR3 region has 13 residues. CDR3 sequence: CASSLLRDTEAFF. In nucleotides, the CDR3 is TGCGCCAGCAGCTTGTTAAGAGACACTGAAGCTTTCTTT.

V is TRBV11-2 and J is TRBJ2-5; TRBD2 agrees at 10 bases. The V gene's germline CDR1 is SGHAT and CDR2 FQNNGV. Trimming took 5 bases from V and 4 from J; bases not matched to a gene: 7. The CDR3 loop spans 15 amino acids. The CDR3 DNA reads TGTGCCAGCAGCCGAGGACAGCGGGGGGGAGAGACCCAGTACTTC. Translation: CASSRGQRGGETQYF.

This clone turned up a few times. This sequence joins TRBV7-2 and TRBJ2-7; 14 bases match TRBD2. J lost 6 bases, V lost 5 bases, and 3 bases had no gene match. Germline lookup yields CDR1 SGHTA and CDR2 FQGNSA. The length of the CDR3 is 14 residues. The CDR3 region is CASSQGLAGGEQYF. The CDR3 nucleotides read TGTGCCAGCAGCCAAGGACTAGCGGGGGGCGAGCAGTACTTC.

The count of this clone is one. V is TRBV2 and J is TRBJ1-1; 9 positions match TRBD1. V trimming: 6 bases; J trimming: 1 base; junction bases outside the gene matches: 6. This CDR3 contains 15 residues. Germline V gene data show CDR1 as SNHLY and CDR2 as FYNNEI. The CDR3 sequence: CASSEYRGRNTEAFF. The DNA of the CDR3 is TGTGCCAGCAGCGAATACAGGGGGCGGAACACTGAAGCTTTCTTT.

The chain couples TRBV7-2 to TRBJ1-5, with D perhaps matching TRBD1 (6 bases). The CDR3 length is 12 residues. CDR1 is SGHTA and CDR2 is FQGNSA in the germline V gene. Deletions cut 5 bases from V and 11 bases from J, with 13 bases between. The CDR3 DNA sequence: TGTGCCAGCAGCCCGAACAGGGAGTCCCAGCATTTT. Translated, it gives CASSPNRESQHF. The whole variable domain, remainder taken from reference TRBV7-2 and TRBJ1-5, is GAGVSQSPSNKVTEKGKDVELRCDPISGHTALYWYRQSLGQGLEFLIYFQGNSAPDKSGLPSDRFSAERTGGSVSTLTIQRTQQEDSAVYLCASSPNRESQHFGDGTRLSIL.

The gene calls are TRBV30 and TRBJ2-3; 10 bases are a match to TRBD2. V lost 2 bases, J lost 1 base, and 3 bases stayed unmatched. The germline V gene encodes CDR1 GTSNPN and CDR2 SVGIG (reference sequence). The CDR3 contains 15 residues. The CDR3 DNA reads as TGTGCCTGGAGTCCCGGACTAGCGGGCACAGATACGCAGTATTTT. Protein sequence: CAWSPGLAGTDTQYF.

This clone has only a few counts. The genes are TRBV9 and TRBJ2-5, with 8 bases aligning to TRBD1. CDR1 is SGDLS and CDR2 is YYNGEE in the germline V gene. V shed 3 bases, J shed 4 bases, and the junction held 8 bases outside the gene matches. The CDR3 spans 15 residues. The CDR3 nucleotides read TGTGCCAGCAGCGGGGGCAGGGGGCCGGGAGAGACCCAGTACTTC. This sequence encodes CASSGGRGPGETQYF.

The gene calls are TRBV7-9 and TRBJ1-2; 8 bases map to TRBD1. J lost 5 bases, V lost 5 bases, and 7 bases had no gene match. The CDR3 consists of 14 residues. Germline lookup yields CDR1 SEHNR and CDR2 FQNEAQ (reference sequence). In DNA, the CDR3 is TGTGCCAGCAGCCTACGCGGACAGGGTTATGGCTACACCTTC. It translates to CASSLRGQGYGYTF. Based on the CDR3 plus reference TRBV7-9 and TRBJ1-2, the full variable domain is DTGVSQNPRHKITKRGQNVTFRCDPISEHNRLYWYRQTLGQGPEFLTYFQNEAQLEKSRLLSDRFSAERPKGSFSTLEIQRTEQGDSAMYLCASSLRGQGYGYTFGSGTRLTVV.

V gene TRBV4-1 combines with J gene TRBJ2-5, with TRBD2 matching 7 bases. Germline CDR1 MGHRA, CDR2 YSYEKL. Losses at the gene ends were 0 bases for V and 3 bases for J; bases not matched to a gene: 10. The CDR3 contains 17 residues. The CDR3 region is CASSQEYRGSVKETQYF. In DNA form, the CDR3 reads TGCGCCAGCAGCCAAGAGTATCGCGGGAGCGTGAAAGAGACCCAGTACTTC.

The V call is TRBV4-1, the J call TRBJ2-7; D unresolved. CDR1 is MGHRA and CDR2 is YSYEKL in the germline V gene. CDR3 length: 16 residues. V was trimmed by 1 base and J by 0 bases, leaving 13 bases between them. In DNA, the CDR3 is TGCGCCAGCAGCCAAGTGGATGGGTGGAGCTCCTACGAGCAGTACTTC. Its translation is CASSQVDGWSSYEQYF.

The chain uses TRBV5-1 and TRBJ2-3, with TRBD1 matching 9 bases. Germline CDR1 reads SGHRS; CDR2 reads YFSETQ. Trimming took 4 bases from V and 2 from J; bases not matched to a gene: 5. CDR3 size: 15 residues. CDR3 coding DNA: TGCGCCAGCAGCCCCGGGGACAGGGCCACAGATACGCAGTATTTT. Residues: CASSPGDRATDTQYF.

This rearrangement joins TRBV28 to TRBJ2-7; a weak D match, TRBD2 (7 bases). The CDR3 covers 13 residues. Germline-derived CDR1 and CDR2 are MDHEN and SYDVKM. V dropped 11 bases and J dropped 4 bases, with 18 bases sitting between them. For the CDR3, the DNA is TGTGCCCGCCGGGGGGCAACAGAGTACGAGCAGTACTTC. Translated: CARRGATEYEQYF. The whole variable domain, filled in from reference TRBV28 and TRBJ2-7, reads DVKVTQSSRYLVKRTGEKVFLECVQDMDHENMFWYRQDPGLGLRLIYFSYDVKMKEKGDIPEGYSVSREKKERFSLILESASTNQTSMYLCARRGATEYEQYFGPGTRLTVT.

This sequence joins TRBV30 and TRBJ2-3; 15 bases fit TRBD2. CDR1 is GTSNPN, CDR2 SVGIG, per germline (reference sequence). The CDR3 covers 15 residues. The V segment lost 4 bases and the J segment 6 bases; nucleotides outside the gene matches: 5. CDR3 region: CAWKLGLAGGDTQYF. CDR3 DNA: TGTGCCTGGAAACTTGGACTAGCGGGAGGGGATACGCAGTATTTT.

The chain uses TRBV6-5 and TRBJ2-7; TRBD2 aligns across 8 bases. This CDR3 region has 14 residues. Looked up from germline, CDR1 is MNHEY and CDR2 is SVGAGI. V lost 10 bases to trimming and J lost 1 base; unmatched junction nucleotides: 9. This CDR3 is CATNPRGESYEQYF. Written as DNA, the CDR3 is TGTGCCACCAACCCGCGGGGGGAGTCCTACGAGCAGTACTTC.

The chain employs TRBV4-2 and TRBJ2-1, with D unresolved. The CDR3 extends over 16 amino acids. V was clipped by 0 bases and J by 0 bases, with 9 bases between them. Germline lookup yields CDR1 LGHNA and CDR2 YNFKEQ. CDR3 sequence: CASSQDRGNSYNEQFF. DNA for the CDR3: TGTGCCAGCAGCCAAGATCGCGGTAACTCCTACAATGAGCAGTTCTTC.

The CDR3 bases are TGTGCCAGCAGGGTGCGGCGCTCCTACAATGAGCAGTTCTTC. Its translation: CASRVRRSYNEQFF. V usage is TRBV28 and J usage is TRBJ2-1; D is unclear. The CDR3 extends over 14 amino acids. Germline loops: CDR1 MDHEN, CDR2 SYDVKM. The V end was cut by 6 bases, the J end by 0 bases, with 9 bases between.

This clone has more than one count but fewer than ten. The chain recombines TRBV9 with TRBJ1-6; D is perhaps TRBD1 (6 bases). Germline loops: CDR1 SGDLS, CDR2 YYNGEE. Trimming pared 3 bases from V and 7 bases from J, leaving 17 bases between. The CDR3 runs to 16 residues. The DNA of the CDR3 is TGTGCCAGCAGCGAGAGCACAGGGAGAGTAAATTCACCCCTCCACTTT. Translating gives CASSESTGRVNSPLHF.

This clone has just a few counts. The J gene is TRBJ2-3, the V gene TRBV2; D is perhaps TRBD2 (5 bases). V was cut by 8 bases and J by 1 base, with 10 bases left in between. CDR1 is SNHLY, CDR2 FYNNEI, per germline. The CDR3 has 13 amino acids. CDR3 region: CASRAGGTDTQYF. The CDR3 DNA sequence: TGTGCCAGCCGGGCCGGGGGCACAGATACGCAGTATTTT.

The CDR3 DNA is TGTGCCAGCAGTTTCCGACAGGGTTCCTCAGGGGAGCAGTACTTC. It specifies CASSFRQGSSGEQYF. This chain uses TRBV6-6 with TRBJ2-7; TRBD1 aligns across 7 bases. The CDR3 has 15 residues. CDR1 MNHNY and CDR2 SVGAGI come from the germline V gene (reference sequence). The trim removed 4 bases at V and 7 bases at J, leaving 13 bases unmatched.

This clone was seen a handful of times. V gene TRBV7-2 combines with J gene TRBJ2-4; TRBD2 matches 10 bases. This CDR3 has 15 residues. The J segment lost 7 bases and the V segment lost 1 base, leaving 4 bases of the junction unmatched. Germline V CDR1 and CDR2: SGHTA, FQGNSA. The CDR3 region is CASSLGGSGGNIQYF. Written as DNA, the CDR3 is TGTGCCAGCAGCTTAGGGGGTAGCGGGGGGAACATTCAGTACTTC.